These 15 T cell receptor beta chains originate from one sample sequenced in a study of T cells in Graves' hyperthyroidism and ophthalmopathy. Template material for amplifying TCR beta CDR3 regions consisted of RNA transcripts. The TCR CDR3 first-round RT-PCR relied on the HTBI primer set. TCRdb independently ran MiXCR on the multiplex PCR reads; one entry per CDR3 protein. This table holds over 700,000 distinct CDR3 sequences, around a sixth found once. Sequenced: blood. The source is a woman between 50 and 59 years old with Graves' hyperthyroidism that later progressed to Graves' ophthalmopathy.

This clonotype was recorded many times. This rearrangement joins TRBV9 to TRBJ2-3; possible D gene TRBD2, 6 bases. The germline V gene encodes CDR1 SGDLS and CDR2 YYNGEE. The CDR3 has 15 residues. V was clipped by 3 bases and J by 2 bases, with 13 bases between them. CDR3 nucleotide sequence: TGTGCCAGCAGCGCGCTTGCGGGGTCCACAGATACGCAGTATTTT. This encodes CASSALAGSTDTQYF.

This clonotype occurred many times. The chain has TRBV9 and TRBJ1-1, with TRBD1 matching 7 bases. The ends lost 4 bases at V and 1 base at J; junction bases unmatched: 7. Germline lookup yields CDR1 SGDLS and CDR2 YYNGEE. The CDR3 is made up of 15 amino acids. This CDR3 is CASSRQGKRNTEAFF. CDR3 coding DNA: TGTGCCAGCAGCCGACAGGGAAAAAGGAACACTGAAGCTTTCTTT. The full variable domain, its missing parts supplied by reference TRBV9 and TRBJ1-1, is DSGVTQTPKHLITATGQRVTLRCSPRSGDLSVYWYQQSLDQGLQFLIQYYNGEERAKGNILERFSAQQFPDLHSELNLSSLELGDSALYFCASSRQGKRNTEAFFGQGTRLTVV.

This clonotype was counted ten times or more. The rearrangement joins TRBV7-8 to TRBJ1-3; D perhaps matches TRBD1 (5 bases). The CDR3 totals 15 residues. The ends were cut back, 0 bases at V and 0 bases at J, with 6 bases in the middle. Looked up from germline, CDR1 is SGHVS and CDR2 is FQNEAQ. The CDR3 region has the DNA TGTGCCAGCAGCTTAGCCCAGGGCTCTGGAAACACCATATATTTT. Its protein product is CASSLAQGSGNTIYF.

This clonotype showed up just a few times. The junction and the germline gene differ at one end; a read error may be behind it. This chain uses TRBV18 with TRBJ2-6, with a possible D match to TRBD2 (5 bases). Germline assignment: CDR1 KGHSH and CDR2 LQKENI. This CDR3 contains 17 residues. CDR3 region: CASSPLDGVAGANVLTF. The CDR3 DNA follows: TGTGCCAGCTCCCCACTGGACGGGGTCGCTGGGGCCAACGTCCTGACTTTC.

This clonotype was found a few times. CDR3 nucleotide sequence: TGTGCCATCAGTCCCGGGACAGGGGATAATTCACCCCTCCACTTT. As protein: CAISPGTGDNSPLHF. This chain connects TRBV10-3 to TRBJ1-6; 10 bases line up with TRBD1. The CDR3 has 15 residues. Looked up from germline, CDR1 is ENHRY and CDR2 is SYGVKD. V was clipped by 5 bases and J by 5 bases; unmatched bases: 3.

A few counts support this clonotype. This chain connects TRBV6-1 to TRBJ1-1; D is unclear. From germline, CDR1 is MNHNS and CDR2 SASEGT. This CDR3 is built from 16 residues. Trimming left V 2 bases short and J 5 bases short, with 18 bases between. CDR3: CASSETLRRVGTEAFF. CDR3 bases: TGTGCCAGCAGTGAAACTTTAAGGAGGGTAGGGACTGAAGCTTTCTTT.

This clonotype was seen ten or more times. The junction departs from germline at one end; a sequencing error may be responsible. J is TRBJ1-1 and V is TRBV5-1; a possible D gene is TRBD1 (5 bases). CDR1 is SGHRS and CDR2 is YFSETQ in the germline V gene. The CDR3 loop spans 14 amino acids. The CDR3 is CASSLEGPNTEAFF. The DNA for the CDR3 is TGTGCCAGCAGCTTAGAGGGGCCTAACACTGAAGCTTTCTTT.

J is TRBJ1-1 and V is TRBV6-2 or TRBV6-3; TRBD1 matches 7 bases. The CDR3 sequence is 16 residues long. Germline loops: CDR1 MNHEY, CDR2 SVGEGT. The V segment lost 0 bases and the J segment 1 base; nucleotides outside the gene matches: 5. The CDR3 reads CASSYSKGQQNTEAFF. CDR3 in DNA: TGTGCCAGCAGTTACTCGAAGGGACAGCAGAACACTGAAGCTTTCTTT.

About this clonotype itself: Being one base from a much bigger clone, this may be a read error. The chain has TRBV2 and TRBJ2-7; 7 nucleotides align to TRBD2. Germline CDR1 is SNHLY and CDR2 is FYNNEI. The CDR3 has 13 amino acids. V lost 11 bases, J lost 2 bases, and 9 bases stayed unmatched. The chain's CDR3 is CAGDSGEAYEQYF. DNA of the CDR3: TGTGCCGGCGACAGCGGGGAGGCCTACGAGCAGTACTTC.

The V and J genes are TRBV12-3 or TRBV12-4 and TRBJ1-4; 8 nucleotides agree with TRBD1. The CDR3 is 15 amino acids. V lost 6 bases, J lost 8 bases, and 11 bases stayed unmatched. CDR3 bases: TGTGCCAGCAGGGCCAAGGGACAGGAGGGGGAAAAACTGTTTTTT. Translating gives CASRAKGQEGEKLFF.

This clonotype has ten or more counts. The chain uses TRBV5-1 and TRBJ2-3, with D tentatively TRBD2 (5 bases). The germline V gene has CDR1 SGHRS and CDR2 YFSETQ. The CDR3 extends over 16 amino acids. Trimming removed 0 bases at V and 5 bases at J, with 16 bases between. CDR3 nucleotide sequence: TGCGCCAGCAGCTTGGCAGAGGAGGCAGAACTAGATACGCAGTATTTT. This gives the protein CASSLAEEAELDTQYF. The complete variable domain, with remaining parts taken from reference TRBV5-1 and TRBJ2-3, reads KAGVTQTPRYLIKTRGQQVTLSCSPISGHRSVSWYQQTPGQGLQFLFEYFSETQRNKGNFPGRFSGRQFSNSRSEMNVSTLELGDSALYLCASSLAEEAELDTQYFGPGTRLTVL.

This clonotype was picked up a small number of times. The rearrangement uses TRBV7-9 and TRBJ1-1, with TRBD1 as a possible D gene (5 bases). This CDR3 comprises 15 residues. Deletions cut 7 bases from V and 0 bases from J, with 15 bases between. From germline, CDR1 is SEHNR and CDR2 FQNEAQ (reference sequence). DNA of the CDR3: TGTGCCAGCACCGATGGGGGGAACATGAACACTGAAGCTTTCTTT. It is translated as CASTDGGNMNTEAFF.

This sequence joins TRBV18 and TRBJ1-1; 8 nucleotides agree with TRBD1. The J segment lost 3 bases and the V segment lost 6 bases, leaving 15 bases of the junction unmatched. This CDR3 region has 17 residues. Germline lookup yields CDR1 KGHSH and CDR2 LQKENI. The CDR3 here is CASSPDRGGLADTEAFF. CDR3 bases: TGTGCCAGCTCTCCCGACAGGGGCGGGCTCGCCGACACTGAAGCTTTCTTT.

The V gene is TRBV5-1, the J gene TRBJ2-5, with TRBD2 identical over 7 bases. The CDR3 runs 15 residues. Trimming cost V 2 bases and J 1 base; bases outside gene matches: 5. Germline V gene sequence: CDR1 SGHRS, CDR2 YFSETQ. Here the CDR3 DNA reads TGCGCCAGCAGCTTAGTGGGGGAGGGCCAAGAGACCCAGTACTTC. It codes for CASSLVGEGQETQYF.

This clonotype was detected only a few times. Here the CDR3 DNA reads TGCGCCAGCAGCTTGGCAATCCGACAGGGGGTCACCGGGGAGCTGTTTTTT. Amino acid sequence: CASSLAIRQGVTGELFF. The gene calls are TRBV5-1 and TRBJ2-2; 9 bases fit TRBD1. V lost 0 bases, J lost 4 bases, and 7 bases stayed unmatched. Looked up from germline, CDR1 is SGHRS and CDR2 is YFSETQ. The length of the CDR3 is 17 residues.